Following are 32 T cell receptor beta chains from one sample sequenced in a study of cytomegalovirus exposure and HLA in healthy donors. PCR amplification relied on 60 Vbeta primers (plus 13 Jbeta primers). Measured with immunoSEQ multiplex PCR; TCRdb has only the in-frame clones, and not every one. The sample includes about 150,000 clones, around 79% of them seen just once. The sample consisted of PBMCs. These receptors were collected from a human donor in good health.

The chain's CDR3 is CASSAGSVQPQHF. The DNA of the CDR3 is TGCGCCAGCAGCGCAGGGTCGGTTCAGCCCCAGCATTTT. The chain uses TRBV10-2 and TRBJ1-5, with TRBD1 as a possible D gene (5 bases). The length of the CDR3 is 13 residues. Per germline, CDR1 WSHSY and CDR2 SAAADI. V dropped 6 bases and J dropped 6 bases, with 12 bases sitting between them.

The chain uses TRBV4-2 and TRBJ2-1; TRBD2 agrees at 13 bases. V shed 3 bases and J 8 bases; nucleotides not matched to a gene: 4. Germline lookup yields CDR1 LGHNA and CDR2 YNFKEQ. The CDR3 has 15 residues. The CDR3 region is CASSHTSGGDYEQFF. The CDR3, as DNA: TGTGCCAGCAGCCACACTAGCGGGGGGGACTATGAGCAGTTCTTC.

The chain carries TRBV7-3 and TRBJ2-7; a possible D gene is TRBD2 (6 bases). The ends were cut back, 4 bases at V and 5 bases at J, with 12 bases in the middle. Germline V CDR1 and CDR2: SGHTA, FQGTGA. This CDR3 comprises 13 residues. The CDR3 region is CASSSTSIDEQYF. The CDR3 nucleotides are TGTGCCAGCAGCTCGACTAGTATCGACGAGCAGTACTTC.

V is TRBV27 and J is TRBJ2-3, with D hard to call. The CDR3 runs to 14 residues. Per germline, CDR1 MNHEY and CDR2 SMNVEV (reference sequence). The germline V and J ends were trimmed by 4 bases and 4 bases, with 12 bases remaining between them. CDR3: CASSSFMWPDTQYF. CDR3 sequence (DNA): TGTGCCAGCAGTTCGTTCATGTGGCCAGATACGCAGTATTTT.

V is TRBV19 and J is TRBJ2-3, with 10 bases lining up with TRBD2. Germline CDR1 LNHDA, CDR2 SQIVND (reference sequence). After removal of 10 bases from V and 3 bases from J, the junction contained 7 bases not matched to a gene. CDR3 length: 14 residues. CDR3 amino acids: CATQRGGQTDTQYF. CDR3 bases: TGTGCCACTCAGCGGGGGGGACAAACAGATACGCAGTATTTT. Full variable domain (missing parts from reference TRBV19 and TRBJ2-3): DGGITQSPKYLFRKEGQNVTLSCEQNLNHDAMYWYRQDPGQGLRLIYYSQIVNDFQKGDIAEGYSVSREKKESFPLTVTSAQKNPTAFYLCATQRGGQTDTQYFGPGTRLTVL.

CDR3 sequence: CASSLGGHTEAFF. The CDR3 DNA sequence: TGTGCCAGCAGCTTGGGGGGGCACACTGAAGCTTTCTTT. The V and J genes are TRBV5-5 and TRBJ1-1, with a tentative D call TRBD1 (6 bases). The CDR3 covers 13 residues. The germline V and J ends were trimmed by 0 bases and 3 bases, with 6 bases remaining between them. Per the germline V gene, CDR1 is SGHKS and CDR2 is YYEKEE (reference sequence).

This chain joins TRBV28 and TRBJ1-2; TRBD1 is a possible D gene (6 bases). V was clipped by 6 bases and J by 6 bases, with 14 bases between them. This CDR3 has 13 residues. The germline gives CDR1 MDHEN, CDR2 SYDVKM. The CDR3 here is CASSRTVTDGYTF. The CDR3 DNA reads as TGTGCCAGCAGCAGGACAGTGACGGATGGCTACACCTTC.

The sample holds a few counts of this clone. The chain uses TRBV19 and TRBJ2-1, with D possibly matching TRBD2 (6 bases). Germline CDR1 and CDR2: LNHDA and SQIVND (reference sequence). V was shortened by 3 bases and J by 7 bases, with 16 bases between the two germline ends. The CDR3 runs to 15 residues. The CDR3 here is CASSIRLPGGNEQFF. CDR3 DNA: TGTGCCAGTAGTATTCGGCTACCCGGGGGTAATGAGCAGTTCTTC.

This chain links TRBV2 with TRBJ2-7; D possibly corresponds to TRBD1 (5 bases). This CDR3 contains 14 residues. Looked up from germline, CDR1 is SNHLY and CDR2 is FYNNEI. The V and J ends lost 7 bases and 3 bases respectively, with 16 bases between them. The DNA of the CDR3 is TGTGCCAGCAACCAAAAGGGGCTAGACTACGAGCAGTACTTC. Its protein is CASNQKGLDYEQYF.

The V gene is TRBV27, the J gene TRBJ2-5; the D gene is possibly TRBD1 (7 bases). From germline, CDR1 is MNHEY and CDR2 SMNVEV (reference sequence). V shed 6 bases and J shed 7 bases, with 15 bases lying between them. There are 13 residues in the CDR3. The CDR3 protein is CASSLQGRGTQYF. The CDR3 region has the DNA TGTGCCAGCAGCCTACAGGGGCGGGGGACCCAGTACTTC.

V gene TRBV6-5 combines with J gene TRBJ2-1; TRBD2 matches 8 bases. V lost 3 bases, J lost 4 bases, and 2 bases stayed unmatched. There are 14 residues in the CDR3. CDR1 is MNHEY, CDR2 SVGAGI, per germline. In nucleotides, the CDR3 is TGTGCCAGCAGTTATCGGGAGGGTTACAATGAGCAGTTCTTC. It codes for CASSYREGYNEQFF.

The chain employs TRBV7-2 and TRBJ2-5; 7 nucleotides match TRBD2. The CDR3 loop spans 14 amino acids. Germline V gene lookup returns CDR1 SGHTA and CDR2 FQGNSA. With 6 bases clipped from V and 1 base from J, the junction kept 5 bases outside the gene matches. The CDR3 sequence is CASSIGLVQETQYF. The CDR3 DNA sequence: TGTGCCAGCAGTATCGGACTAGTCCAAGAGACCCAGTACTTC.

The J gene is TRBJ1-1, the V gene TRBV7-2; 9 bases match TRBD1. Unmatched junction bases numbered 6, after V lost 5 bases and J lost 5 bases. Germline V CDR1 and CDR2: SGHTA, FQGNSA. This CDR3 comprises 14 residues. CDR3 coding DNA: TGTGCCAGCAGCCCCCGCGACAGGGGGACTGAAGCTTTCTTT. Its protein product is CASSPRDRGTEAFF. The whole variable domain, remainder taken from reference TRBV7-2 and TRBJ1-1, is GAGVSQSPSNKVTEKGKDVELRCDPISGHTALYWYRQSLGQGLEFLIYFQGNSAPDKSGLPSDRFSAERTGGSVSTLTIQRTQQEDSAVYLCASSPRDRGTEAFFGQGTRLTVV.

This clone was detected once. The rearrangement joins TRBV4-1 to TRBJ2-5; 9 bases line up with TRBD1. Germline loops: CDR1 MGHRA, CDR2 YSYEKL. J gave up 4 bases and V 0 bases, and 3 bases lay outside the gene matches. The CDR3 runs 15 residues. Here the CDR3 DNA reads TGCGCCAGCAGCCAAGAGAGGGACAGGGCAGAGACCCAGTACTTC. Translation: CASSQERDRAETQYF.

The chain employs TRBV30 and TRBJ2-5; D may be TRBD2 (5 bases). The DNA end is more similar to TRBJ2-7, so the J call may be wrong. CDR1 GTSNPN and CDR2 SVGIG come from the germline V gene (reference sequence). This CDR3 contains 14 residues. Here the CDR3 DNA reads TGTGCCTGGAGTTCTCCTAGCTTTACCTACGAGCAGTACTTC. Amino acids: CAWSSPSFTYEQYF.

CDR3 nucleotides: TGTGCCAGCAGCTCCCTCGGACTTGTGACAGATACGCAGTATTTT. Its protein product is CASSSLGLVTDTQYF. This chain joins TRBV7-9 and TRBJ2-3; maybe TRBD2 (5 bases). The CDR3 totals 15 residues. CDR1 SEHNR and CDR2 FQNEAQ come from the germline V gene (reference sequence). V was shortened by 4 bases and J by 3 bases, with 14 bases between the two germline ends. The full variable domain, with the rest looked up from reference TRBV7-9 and TRBJ2-3, is DTGVSQNPRHKITKRGQNVTFRCDPISEHNRLYWYRQTLGQGPEFLTYFQNEAQLEKSRLLSDRFSAERPKGSFSTLEIQRTEQGDSAMYLCASSSLGLVTDTQYFGPGTRLTVL.

This clone showed up just a few times. The rearrangement joins TRBV2 to TRBJ1-5, with D possibly matching TRBD1 (6 bases). The germline V gene encodes CDR1 SNHLY and CDR2 FYNNEI. Trimming removed 7 bases from V and 3 bases from J, with 7 bases in between. CDR3 size: 12 residues. As DNA, the CDR3 is TGTGCCAGCAAGGGGGTCAATCAGCCCCAGCATTTT. It encodes CASKGVNQPQHF. The variable domain in full, completed from reference TRBV2 and TRBJ1-5, reads EPEVTQTPSHQVTQMGQEVILRCVPISNHLYFYWYRQILGQKVEFLVSFYNNEISEKSEIFDDQFSVERPDGSNFTLKIRSTKLEDSAMYFCASKGVNQPQHFGDGTRLSIL.

The V gene is TRBV19, the J gene TRBJ2-5, with D perhaps matching TRBD1 (7 bases). V gave up 4 bases and J gave up 2 bases, with 17 bases separating them. The CDR3 has 16 amino acids. Germline loops: CDR1 LNHDA, CDR2 SQIVND (reference sequence). The DNA of the CDR3 is TGTGCCAGTAGTAAGCCGGGGGACAGAACACAAGAGACCCAGTACTTC. Amino acids: CASSKPGDRTQETQYF.

The rearrangement uses TRBV10-3 and TRBJ2-7, with D perhaps TRBD1 (6 bases). The CDR3 totals 13 residues. Germline V gene sequence: CDR1 ENHRY, CDR2 SYGVKD. The V end was cut by 3 bases, the J end by 4 bases, with 10 bases between. The chain's CDR3 is CAISDVTGYEQYF. Written as DNA, the CDR3 is TGTGCCATCAGTGACGTAACAGGGTACGAGCAGTACTTC.

This sequence joins TRBV15 and TRBJ2-7; possibly TRBD1 for D (5 bases). Germline CDR1 reads LNHNV; CDR2 reads YYDKDF (reference sequence). This CDR3 has 14 amino acids. V lost 3 bases and J lost 0, with 9 bases in between. The CDR3 sequence: CATSRQDSSYEQYF. The CDR3 coding sequence is TGTGCCACCAGCAGGCAAGACAGCTCCTACGAGCAGTACTTC.

The gene calls are TRBV19 and TRBJ2-3; 11 bases are a match to TRBD2. Trimming cost V 6 bases and J 6 bases; bases outside gene matches: 8. The CDR3 is made up of 15 amino acids. The germline V gene encodes CDR1 LNHDA and CDR2 SQIVND (reference sequence). The CDR3 here is CASSFPSGRSDTQYF. As DNA, the CDR3 is TGTGCCAGTAGCTTTCCTAGCGGGAGGTCTGATACGCAGTATTTT.

The CDR3 spells CSVTPATGRQETQYF. The CDR3 DNA reads as TGCAGCGTTACCCCCGCCACAGGACGCCAAGAGACCCAGTACTTC. The chain uses TRBV29-1 and TRBJ2-5; D might be TRBD1 (5 bases). The germline V gene has CDR1 SQVTM and CDR2 ANQGSEA. The V and J ends lost 5 bases and 1 base respectively, with 17 bases between them. The CDR3 runs 15 residues.

V is TRBV7-2 and J is TRBJ2-5; D not resolved. Germline CDR1 reads SGHTA; CDR2 reads FQGNSA. The CDR3 totals 11 residues. The V gene lost 4 bases and the J gene lost 7 bases, with 7 bases spanning the gap. CDR3 residues: CASSSSVTQYF. CDR3 in DNA: TGTGCCAGCAGCTCCAGCGTGACCCAGTACTTC.

CDR3 bases: TGTGCCACCAGCAGATTATACGAGCAGTACTTC. It is translated as CATSRLYEQYF. This chain joins TRBV15 and TRBJ2-7; D uncertain. This CDR3 has 11 amino acids. The V gene lost 2 bases and the J gene lost 4 bases, with 3 bases spanning the gap. CDR1 and CDR2 (germline): LNHNV, YYDKDF (reference sequence). The full variable domain, with the rest looked up from reference TRBV15 and TRBJ2-7, is DAMVIQNPRYQVTQFGKPVTLSCSQTLNHNVMYWYQQKSSQAPKLLFHYYDKDFNNEADTPDNFQSRRPNTSFCFLDIRSPGLGDTAMYLCATSRLYEQYFGPGTRLTVT.

The chain recombines TRBV6-5 with TRBJ1-4, with 7 bases that match TRBD1. The CDR3 sequence is 15 residues long. V gave up 4 bases and J gave up 8 bases; unmatched junction bases: 10. Germline CDR1 and CDR2: MNHEY and SVGAGI. CDR3 region: CASSFTTGRREKLFF. DNA for the CDR3: TGTGCCAGCAGTTTCACGACAGGGCGGCGCGAAAAACTGTTTTTT.

V and J are TRBV7-7 and TRBJ1-1; no clear D gene. Germline CDR1 reads SSHAT; CDR2 reads FNYEAQ (reference sequence). Deletions cut 1 base from V and 1 base from J, with 4 bases between. The CDR3 is made up of 13 amino acids. CDR3 in amino acids: CASSLDRNTEAFF. The DNA for the CDR3 is TGTGCCAGCAGCTTAGATCGGAACACTGAAGCTTTCTTT.

CDR3 amino acids: CASSYTGRNYGYTF. The CDR3 DNA reads as TGTGCCAGCAGCTATACCGGGAGGAACTATGGCTACACCTTC. V usage is TRBV7-9 and J usage is TRBJ1-2, with no clear D. V was cut by 4 bases and J by 2 bases, with 11 bases left in between. Germline V gene sequence: CDR1 SEHNR, CDR2 FQNEAQ (reference sequence). This CDR3 is built from 14 residues.

Worth noting for this clone: The junction and the germline gene differ at one end; a read error may be behind it. The chain is built from TRBV5-4 and TRBJ1-2, with 8 bases that match TRBD1. Germline CDR1 reads SGHNT; CDR2 reads YYREEE (reference sequence). The CDR3 loop spans 14 amino acids. The CDR3 reads CASSWDRIIHSYPF. Here the CDR3 DNA reads TGTGCCAGCAGCTGGGACAGGATAATCCATAGCTACCCCTTC.

This chain links TRBV28 with TRBJ2-3, with 7 bases lining up with TRBD2. Unmatched junction bases numbered 5, after V lost 2 bases and J lost 3 bases. CDR3 length: 15 residues. Per the germline V gene, CDR1 is MDHEN and CDR2 is SYDVKM. The CDR3 coding sequence is TGTGCCAGCAGTTTAGGGCTAGCGGAAACAGATACGCAGTATTTT. This translates into CASSLGLAETDTQYF.

This chain joins TRBV29-1 and TRBJ1-2; TRBD1 is a possible D gene (6 bases). This CDR3 has 15 residues. The V end was cut by 2 bases, the J end by 7 bases, with 20 bases between. Looked up from germline, CDR1 is SQVTM and CDR2 is ANQGSEA. CDR3 bases: TGCAGCGTTGAATATTGGCTGGGGGCCTTTAGTGGCTACACCTTC. Its protein is CSVEYWLGAFSGYTF. The entire variable domain, with the rest obtained from reference TRBV29-1 and TRBJ1-2, is as follows: SAVISQKPSRDICQRGTSLTIQCQVDSQVTMMFWYRQQPGQSLTLIATANQGSEATYESGFVIDKFPISRPNLTFSTLTVSNMSPEDSSIYLCSVEYWLGAFSGYTFGSGTRLTVV.

This chain connects TRBV14 to TRBJ1-5; 9 positions match TRBD1. CDR1 and CDR2 from the germline V gene are SGHDN and FVKESK. This CDR3 spans 16 amino acids. V trimming: 1 base; J trimming: 3 bases; junction bases outside the gene matches: 4. Here the CDR3 reads CASSQVGQGINQPQHF. The CDR3 DNA reads TGTGCCAGCAGCCAAGTAGGACAGGGGATCAATCAGCCCCAGCATTTT.

The chain employs TRBV19 and TRBJ1-5; D ambiguous. V shed 3 bases and J shed 7 bases, with 10 bases lying between them. The CDR3 consists of 13 residues. CDR1 and CDR2 from the germline V gene are LNHDA and SQIVND (reference sequence). Here the CDR3 DNA reads TGTGCCAGTAGTATGAGGAATCAGCAGCCCCAGCATTTT. Translated: CASSMRNQQPQHF.